This TCR beta chain was obtained from a study of T cells after yellow fever vaccination. Of note for this clonotype: Its antigen is currently unknown.

Overall study results and limits: Sorted repertoires could include abundant contaminating clonotypes from bulk cells. Re-detected after boosting: most primary clones, about 95% of CD4 and under 90% of CD8.

Conversion of TCR transcripts into cDNA relied on 5'RACE template switching, which added a universal primer site and UMIs. TCRdb processed the 5' RACE reads anew with MiXCR; each CDR3 protein has one entry. This table has around 500,000 distinct CDR3 sequences, 21% appearing once. Germline V gene data show CDR1 as DFQATT and CDR2 as SNEGSKA (reference sequence). This CDR3 comprises 17 residues. Unmatched junction bases numbered 13, after V lost 5 bases and J lost 5 bases. Sequencing was performed on PBMCs, taken roughly 20 days after the first yellow fever vaccination. The sequence came from a man aged 18 to 30 who received the YFV17D yellow fever vaccine. V usage is TRBV20-1 and J usage is TRBJ2-2; 11 bases line up with TRBD2. The CDR3 protein is CSAVTSGGAPRTGELFF. The CDR3, as DNA: TGCAGTGCTGTAACTAGCGGGGGCGCTCCGAGGACCGGGGAGCTGTTTTTT.